This T cell receptor beta chain was captured by sequencing in a study of CXCR3-negative and CXCR3-positive naive CD8 T cells. Across the whole study: Summed over all libraries, TRB reads came to approximately 140 million, with about 1.5 +/- 0.3 million per library.

Researchers prepared the TRB cDNA libraries using 5' RACE with UMI labels. TCRdb re-called the 5' RACE reads and shows each CDR3 protein once, DNA omitted. This table holds approximately 100,000 distinct CDR3 sequences. The CDR3 runs 15 residues. Germline CDR1 reads DFQATT; CDR2 reads SNEGSKA (reference sequence). Notes on the study in general: In CXCR3-positive naive cells, the TRB CDR3s were more hydrophobic than in CXCR3-negative naive cells.

Turning to this clonotype: Its antigen is unidentified.

Input material: naive CXCR3+ CD8+ T cells from blood. The subset was: CD45RO-CCR7+CD27+CD95- naive CD8+ T cells expressing CXCR3 (TNR3+). The source of this sequence is a human donor in good health. Some clones in this sample may be carry-over from other donors' samples. This rearrangement joins TRBV20-1 to TRBJ2-7. The CDR3 loop is CSARDVLDRSYEQYF.